This TCR beta chain was recorded in a study of T cell responses to AZD1222 COVID-19 vaccine. Study-level results: Baseline antibody screening turned up just a handful of seropositive AZD1222 recipients. Mostly white British, mostly female donors; authors suggested clonal diversity may be underestimated. CD4 TCRs linked to vaccination spanned spike, dominating at 160-218 and 743-854. After the peak T cell response, and only then, were repertoires sampled.

Data came from immunoSEQ multiplex PCR; TCRdb stores just in-frame clones and leaves some out. The sample has about 140,000 clones; 91% are singletons. V lost 10 bases and J 3 bases, leaving 13 bases between the germline ends. Germline V gene data show CDR1 as LNHDA and CDR2 as SQIVND (reference sequence). The CDR3 is 12 residues long. Concerning this clone itself: What it recognizes is unknown.

The genes are TRBV19 and TRBJ2-7; tentative D call: TRBD1 (6 bases). This clonotype was obtained from an adult who received the MenACWY meningococcal vaccine as a control. Specimen: peripheral blood, collected 28 days after the second dose of the MenACWY control vaccine. The CDR3, as DNA: TGTGCCACCTCCACGACAGGCTACGAGCAGTACTTC. Residues: CATSTTGYEQYF.